The following is a TCR beta chain sequence with its context. This clone has a handful of counts. Its specific antigen is unknown. Base qualities are not provided; no much larger clone lies one nucleotide away. The data originate from a study of beta chain features in type 1 diabetes (dated by TCRdb to 2017 to 2018). Looking at the study overall: Patients and healthy donors did not differ in mean age, gender distribution, total cell number or subset yield. The study compared TCRB repertoires of sorted circulating CD4+ T cell subsets between recently diagnosed type 1 diabetes patients and matched healthy donors. Naive and central memory subsets were obtained from all 30 or so donors, but regulatory and stem cell-like memory subsets were isolated from only 8 patients and roughly eight healthy donors. A total of over 90,000,000 sorted cells were examined across all samples, and a strong correlation was observed between cell number per subset and RNA yield.

The High Capacity cDNA Reverse Transcription Kit was used to reverse transcribe all of the isolated RNA, meaning that expressed TCRB transcripts were what got sequenced. Deep immunoSEQ sequencing was applied to naive, central memory and regulatory T cell samples, giving an average of around 3.4 million total reads per sample. Sorted cells were lysed in RLT buffer, and RNA was extracted using DNase-treated RNeasy Micro or Mini kits according to cell number. To prevent cross-contamination, every cell subset was processed on its own, while patient and healthy donor samples were processed together. The immunoSEQ multiplex PCR was used to amplify TCRB sequences from cDNA, generating 87-bp fragments that spanned the CDR3 region. Sequencing of the amplicons was performed on the Illumina HiSeq platform. Regarding the original processing steps: PCR bias was corrected computationally using synthetic template baselines, and reads within Hamming distance 2 were collapsed, with unmergeable singletons discarded. By aligning reads against IMGT, V, D and J genes, CDR3 length, and insertions or deletions at six rearrangement sites were assigned. Clonotype counts were normalized to sorted cell number within each subset before computing true diversity and Gini coefficients with the tcR R package. The overlap coefficient, calculated on TCRB nucleotide sequences, was used to quantify repertoire sharing. As a proxy for the pre-selection repertoire, out-of-frame TCRB sequences from naive cells were analyzed. TCRdb limited this immuneACCESS table to in-frame rearrangements with V and J called. A share of clones is missing; checked studies link under half to unresolved V genes, and the rest is unexplained. V, J and clone size derive from that table, while D and trimming were established from the DNA sequence. The sample table shows almost 350,000 clones, and around a fifth are seen once. The ten largest make up approximately 0.041% of the sample.

Each donor gave one peripheral blood draw, about 110 mL on average, collected into heparinised tubes. A BD FACSAria II and a panel including CD45RO, CCR7, CD25, CD127, CD95 and CD27 were used to sort naive, central memory, regulatory and stem cell-like memory CD4+ T cells. Purity was above 95% for every sorted population. Right away, PBMCs were isolated by Lymphoprep density gradient centrifugation and were stained directly, with no culture step. To minimize batch effects, samples were stained and sorted in pairs, one healthy donor with one patient per experiment. The germline V gene provides CDR1 SNHLY and CDR2 FYNNEI. Relative to germline, V is missing 7 bases and J is missing 7 bases, with 16 bases of the junction outside any gene match. The CDR3 holds 16 amino acids from the cysteine to the phenylalanine. Just CDR3 DNA is preserved here, 48 bases in frame from base 1. Overall results and qualifications from the work: Because the HLA sub-analyses included only small numbers of individuals, any influence of HLA type on TCRB rearrangement was left unresolved. A moderate but significant shortening of TCRB CDR3 length was observed in type 1 diabetes patients in all four CD4+ subsets. Naive, central memory and regulatory TCRB repertoires appeared more similar among patients than among healthy donors. Fewer insertions and more nucleotide deletions at VDJ recombination sites were observed in patients with type 1 diabetes, implying thymic rearrangement abnormalities. Because cDNA was sequenced instead of genomic DNA, highly expressing activated cells could be over-represented, though the groups showed no difference in activation or CD3 levels. PCR might favor shorter templates, but patient and control samples were amplified and corrected together, so any skew would affect both groups equally.

The specimen sequenced was naive CD4+ T cells from blood. Taken with the paper, the label for cell subset or site translates to: true naive CD4+ T cells. The receptor chain draws on TRBV2 and TRBJ2-3; 8 bases in the junction line up with TRBD2. The TCR was taken from a woman aged 18-30 years in good health. The nucleotide sequence reads TGTGCCAGCACCTCCCTCGGGGGGAGCGGGAGAAATACGCAGTATTTT. This encodes CASTSLGGSGRNTQYF.